Following are 6 T cell receptor beta chains from one sample sequenced in a study of CD8 T cells in Susac syndrome. Random hexamers were used to reverse transcribe an amount of 0.5 to 1 ug RNA. MiXCR, run by TCRdb on the immunoSEQ multiplex PCR reads, gives a single entry per CDR3 protein. The sample holds around 200,000 distinct CDR3 sequences, roughly 96% seen once. Sequencing used CD4+ T cells from PBMCs. These receptors were collected from a human donor in good health.

In its sample, this clonotype was seen once. V and J are TRBV3-1 and TRBJ1-4, with unresolved D. CDR3 length equals 15 residues. Trimming stripped 4 bases from V and 5 bases from J, with 14 bases between. Germline assignment: CDR1 LGHDT and CDR2 YNNKEL (reference sequence). The CDR3 DNA reads as TGTGCCAGCAGCCCCCGGGCAGCTTCCAATGAAAAACTGTTTTTT. Translating it yields CASSPRAASNEKLFF.

The CDR3 region is CATSDTSGTHTDTQYF. CDR3 sequence (DNA): TGTGCCACCAGTGATACTTCCGGGACGCACACAGATACGCAGTATTTT. The chain joins TRBV24-1 to TRBJ2-3; D may correspond to TRBD1 or TRBD2 (5 bases each). CDR1 is KGHDR, CDR2 SFDVKD, per germline. The CDR3 length is 16 residues. V dropped 3 bases and J dropped 2 bases, with 14 bases sitting between them.

The rearrangement uses TRBV30 and TRBJ2-7, with D possibly being TRBD2 (6 bases). The CDR3 is made up of 13 amino acids. Trimming pared 5 bases from V and 6 bases from J, leaving 17 bases between. Germline V CDR1 and CDR2: GTSNPN, SVGIG (reference sequence). The CDR3: CAWDSRGTLEQYV. The DNA of the CDR3 is TGTGCCTGGGATAGTCGGGGGACTCTCGAGCAGTACGTC.

The V and J genes are TRBV2 and TRBJ1-1, with D hard to call. The CDR3 totals 13 residues. V lost 2 bases and J 1 base, leaving 5 bases between the germline ends. Germline CDR1 reads SNHLY; CDR2 reads FYNNEI. The CDR3 region is CASSEIANTEAFF. CDR3 DNA sequence: TGTGCCAGCAGTGAAATTGCGAACACTGAAGCTTTCTTT.

CDR3: CATSANPRGQGPSTNYEQYV. DNA of the CDR3: TGTGCCACCAGTGCGAACCCCCGGGGACAGGGGCCCTCAACAAACTACGAGCAGTACGTC. This sequence joins TRBV24-1 and TRBJ2-7, with TRBD1 matching 10 bases. This CDR3 has 20 amino acids. V was clipped by 5 bases and J by 3 bases; unmatched bases: 21. Germline V gene lookup returns CDR1 KGHDR and CDR2 SFDVKD.

Only one count was recorded for this clonotype. This rearrangement joins TRBV7-9 to TRBJ1-6; D is ambiguous. The germline V gene encodes CDR1 SEHNR and CDR2 FQNEAQ (reference sequence). This CDR3 is built from 15 residues. V lost 10 bases and J lost 0, with 13 bases in between. Written as DNA, the CDR3 is TGTGCCACTACCCCGGAGAGCTCCTATAATTCACCCCTCCACTTT. Protein: CATTPESSYNSPLHF.